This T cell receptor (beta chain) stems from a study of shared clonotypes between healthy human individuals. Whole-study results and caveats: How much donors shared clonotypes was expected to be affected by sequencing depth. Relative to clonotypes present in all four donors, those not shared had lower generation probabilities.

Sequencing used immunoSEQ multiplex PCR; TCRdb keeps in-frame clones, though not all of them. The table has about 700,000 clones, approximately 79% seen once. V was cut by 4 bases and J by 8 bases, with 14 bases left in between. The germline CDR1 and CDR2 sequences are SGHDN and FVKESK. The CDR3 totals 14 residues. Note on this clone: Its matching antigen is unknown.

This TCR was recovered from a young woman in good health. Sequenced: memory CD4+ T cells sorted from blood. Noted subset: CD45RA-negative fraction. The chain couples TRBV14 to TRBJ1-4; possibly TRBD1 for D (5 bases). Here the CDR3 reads CASSRGLGGEKLFF. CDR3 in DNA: TGTGCCAGCAGCCGTGGACTGGGGGGGGAAAAACTGTTTTTT.